This paragraph reports one TCR beta chain. The antigen is undetermined. The data stem from a study of memory CD4+ T cells and cytomegalovirus serostatus. Study at large: Donors were healthy Belgian adults, under ten CMV seropositive and 20 to 30 seronegative.

General observations from the study: Of 150 to 200 reported CMV TCRbeta sequences, 65 to 85 were found in memory CD4+ repertoires.

Single viable CD3+CD4+CD8-CD45RO+ cells were sorted as the memory CD4+ T cells. Serostatus was set by detecting CMV pp150, pp28, p38, p52 IgG. After thawing, CD4+ T cells were positively selected. Repertoires were generated with immunoSEQ multiplex PCR, while TCRdb's copy carries only in-frame clones and drops some. The top ten hold roughly 0.68% of the sample, which has fewer than 35,000 clones, around 75% seen once. The CDR3 is made up of 15 amino acids. Germline CDR1 reads MNHEY; CDR2 reads SMNVEV (reference sequence). V lost 8 bases, J lost 4 bases, and 8 bases stayed unmatched. This clonotype was obtained from an adult in good health and CMV-seronegative. Sequencing was done on a sample of memory CD4+ T cells from blood. This chain joins TRBV27 and TRBJ2-5, with 12 positions matching TRBD1. The CDR3, as DNA: TGTGCCAGCTCAACCGGGACAGGGGGCGTAGAGACCCAGTACTTC. Translation: CASSTGTGGVETQYF.